Given below is one T cell receptor beta chain in context. Its antigen remains unknown. These data belong to a study of blood T cells in healthy people across ages. Broader study findings: Percentage of naive T cells showed a strong correlation with TCR beta diversity. More naive CD4+ cells and higher diversity were found in long-lived than in aged donors.

A J-beta primer mix and a sample-barcoded 5' primer were used in a second PCR of about 7 to 11 cycles. From the 5' RACE reads, TCRdb called clonotypes with MiXCR, one entry per CDR3 protein. Here the sample spans roughly 1,800,000 distinct CDR3 sequences, about 50% being singletons. Every donor provided roughly 9.1 milliliters of peripheral blood. This CDR3 spans 13 amino acids. Germline V gives CDR1 SGHTA, CDR2 FQGTGA. The germline V and J ends were trimmed by 4 bases and 4 bases, with 10 bases remaining between them. The sequenced sample consisted of blood. This clonotype was sampled from a woman aged 35 to 49 in good health. J is TRBJ1-2 and V is TRBV7-3; D not resolved. CDR3 region: CASSSRPGYGYTF. The DNA for the CDR3 is TGTGCCAGCAGCTCCCGGCCGGGCTATGGCTACACCTTC.